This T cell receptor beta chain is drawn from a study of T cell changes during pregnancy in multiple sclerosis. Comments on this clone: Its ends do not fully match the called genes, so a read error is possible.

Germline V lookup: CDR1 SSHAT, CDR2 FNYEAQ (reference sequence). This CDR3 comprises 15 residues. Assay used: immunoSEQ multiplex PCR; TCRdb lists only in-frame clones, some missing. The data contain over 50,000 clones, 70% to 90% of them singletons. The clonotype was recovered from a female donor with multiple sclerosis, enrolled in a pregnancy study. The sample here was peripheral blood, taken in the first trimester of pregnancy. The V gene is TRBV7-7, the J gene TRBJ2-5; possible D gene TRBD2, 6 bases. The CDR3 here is CASSRGSKGPETQYF. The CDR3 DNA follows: TGTGCTAGCAGTCGGGGGAGTAAAGGCCCGGAGACCCAGTACTTC.